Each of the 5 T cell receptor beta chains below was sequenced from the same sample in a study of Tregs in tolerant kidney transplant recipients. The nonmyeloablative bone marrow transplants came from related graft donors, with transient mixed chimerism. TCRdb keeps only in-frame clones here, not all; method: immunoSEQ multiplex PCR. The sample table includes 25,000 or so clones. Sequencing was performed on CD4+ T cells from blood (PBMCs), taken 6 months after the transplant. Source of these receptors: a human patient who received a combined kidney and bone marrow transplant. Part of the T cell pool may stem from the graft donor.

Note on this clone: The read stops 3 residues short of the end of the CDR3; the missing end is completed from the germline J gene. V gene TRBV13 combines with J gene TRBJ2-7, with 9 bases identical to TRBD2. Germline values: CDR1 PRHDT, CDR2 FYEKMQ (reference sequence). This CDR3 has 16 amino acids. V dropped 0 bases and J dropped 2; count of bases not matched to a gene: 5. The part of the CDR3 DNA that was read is TGTGCCAGCAGCTTAGGGAGCGGGGGGCCCACCTACGAG. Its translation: CASSLGSGGPTYE. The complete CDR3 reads CASSLGSGGPTYEQYF.

CDR3: CASSLAAGYEKLFF. CDR3 bases read: TGTGCCAGCAGCTTAGCGGCAGGGTATGAAAAA. The rearrangement joins TRBV7-9 to TRBJ1-4; D perhaps matches TRBD1 (5 bases). Read sequence stops 3 residues before the CDR3 end, and the germline J gene provides the missing end. Trimming took 0 bases from V and 6 from J, leaving 8 bases between them. This CDR3 is built from 14 residues. CDR1 is SEHNR and CDR2 is FQNEAQ in the germline V gene (reference sequence).

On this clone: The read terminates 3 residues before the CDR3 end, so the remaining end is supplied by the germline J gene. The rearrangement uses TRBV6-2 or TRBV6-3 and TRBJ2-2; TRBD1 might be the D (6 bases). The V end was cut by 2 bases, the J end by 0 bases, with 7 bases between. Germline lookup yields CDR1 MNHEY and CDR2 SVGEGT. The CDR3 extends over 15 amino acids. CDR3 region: CASSYEGANTGELFF. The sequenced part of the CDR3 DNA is TGTGCCAGCAGTTACGAGGGGGCGAACACCGGGGAG.

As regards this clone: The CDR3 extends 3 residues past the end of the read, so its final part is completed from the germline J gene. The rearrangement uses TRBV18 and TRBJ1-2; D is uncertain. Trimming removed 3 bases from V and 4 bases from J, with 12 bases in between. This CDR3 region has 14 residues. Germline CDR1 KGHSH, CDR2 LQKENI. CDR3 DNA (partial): TGTGCCAGCTCACCCGCGCTGGGCCTCTATGGC. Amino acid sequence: CASSPALGLYG. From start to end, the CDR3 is CASSPALGLYGYTF.

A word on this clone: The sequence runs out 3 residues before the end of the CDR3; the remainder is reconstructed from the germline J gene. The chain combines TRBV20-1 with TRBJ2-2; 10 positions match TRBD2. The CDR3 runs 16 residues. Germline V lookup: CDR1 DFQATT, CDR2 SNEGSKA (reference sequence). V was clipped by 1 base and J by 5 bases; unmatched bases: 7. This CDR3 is CSARVPSGSRTGELFF. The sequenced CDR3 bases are TGCAGTGCTAGAGTCCCTAGCGGGAGTCGGACCGGGGAG.